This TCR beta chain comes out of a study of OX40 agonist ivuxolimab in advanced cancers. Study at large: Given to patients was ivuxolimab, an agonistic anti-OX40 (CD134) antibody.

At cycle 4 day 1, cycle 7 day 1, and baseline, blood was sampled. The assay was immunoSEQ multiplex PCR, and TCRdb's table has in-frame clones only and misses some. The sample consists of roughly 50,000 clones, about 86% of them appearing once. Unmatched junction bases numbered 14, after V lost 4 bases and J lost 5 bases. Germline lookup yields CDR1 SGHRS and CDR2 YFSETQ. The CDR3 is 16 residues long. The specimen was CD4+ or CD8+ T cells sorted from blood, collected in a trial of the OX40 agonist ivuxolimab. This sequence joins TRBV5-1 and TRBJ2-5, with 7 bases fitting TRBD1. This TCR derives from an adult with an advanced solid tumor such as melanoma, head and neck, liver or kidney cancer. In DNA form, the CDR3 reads TGCGCCAGCAGCCTCTCCGACAGGGCTGGGGTGGAGACCCAGTACTTC. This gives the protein CASSLSDRAGVETQYF.